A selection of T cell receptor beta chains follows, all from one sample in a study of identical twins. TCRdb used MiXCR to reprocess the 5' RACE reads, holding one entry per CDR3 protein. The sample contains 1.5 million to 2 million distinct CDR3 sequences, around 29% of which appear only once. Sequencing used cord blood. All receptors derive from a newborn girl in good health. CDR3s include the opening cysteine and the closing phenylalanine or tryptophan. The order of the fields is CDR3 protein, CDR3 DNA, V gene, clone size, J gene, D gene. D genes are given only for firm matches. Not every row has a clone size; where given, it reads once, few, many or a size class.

cdr3_aa: CASSSTGVGNQPQHF
cdr3_nt: TGTGCCAGCAGCTCGACAGGGGTTGGCAATCAGCCCCAGCATTTT
v_call: TRBV2
clone_size: NA
j_call: TRBJ1-5
d_call: TRBD1

cdr3_aa: CATLGLAGGRSYNEQFF
cdr3_nt: TGTGCCACCCTGGGACTAGCGGGAGGGAGGTCCTACAATGAGCAGTTCTTC
v_call: TRBV15
clone_size: NA
j_call: TRBJ2-1
d_call: TRBD2

cdr3_aa: CASSQDTKGRNYGYTF
cdr3_nt: TGTGCCAGCAGCCAAGATACAAAGGGACGTAACTATGGCTACACCTTC
v_call: TRBV3-1
clone_size: NA
j_call: TRBJ1-2
d_call: NA

cdr3_aa: CASSDIAGGHYEQYF
cdr3_nt: TGTGCCAGCAGTGACATAGCGGGAGGGCACTACGAGCAGTACTTC
v_call: TRBV6-2/TRBV6-3
clone_size: NA
j_call: TRBJ2-7
d_call: TRBD2

cdr3_aa: CASSYGTSGNNEQFF
cdr3_nt: TGTGCCAGCAGTTACGGGACTAGCGGGAACAATGAGCAGTTCTTC
v_call: TRBV6-5
clone_size: many
j_call: TRBJ2-1
d_call: TRBD2

cdr3_aa: CASSLGLAWYNEQFF
cdr3_nt: TGTGCCAGCAGTTTAGGACTAGCGTGGTACAATGAGCAGTTCTTC
v_call: TRBV12-3/TRBV12-4
clone_size: many
j_call: TRBJ2-1
d_call: TRBD2

cdr3_aa: CASSEITGVWVQYF
cdr3_nt: TGTGCCAGCAGCGAAATCACAGGGGTGTGGGTGCAGTACTTC
v_call: TRBV11-2
clone_size: NA
j_call: TRBJ2-7
d_call: TRBD1

cdr3_aa: CSAKAPGGSSYNEQFF
cdr3_nt: TGCAGTGCTAAAGCCCCCGGGGGGAGCTCCTACAATGAGCAGTTCTTC
v_call: TRBV20-1
clone_size: NA
j_call: TRBJ2-1
d_call: TRBD2

cdr3_aa: CSARVFGGGGETQYF
cdr3_nt: TGCAGTGCTAGAGTTTTCGGGGGGGGCGGAGAGACCCAGTACTTC
v_call: TRBV20-1
clone_size: NA
j_call: TRBJ2-5
d_call: TRBD2

cdr3_aa: CASSEGTSRQYF
cdr3_nt: TGTGCCAGCAGTGAGGGGACTAGCAGGCAGTACTTC
v_call: TRBV6-1
clone_size: many
j_call: TRBJ2-5
d_call: TRBD2

cdr3_aa: CASSESAGGPYNEQFF
cdr3_nt: TGCGCCAGCAGTGAATCAGCGGGGGGGCCCTACAATGAGCAGTTCTTC
v_call: TRBV10-1
clone_size: few
j_call: TRBJ2-1
d_call: TRBD2

cdr3_aa: CASSLGQLGYTF
cdr3_nt: TGTGCCAGCAGTCTTGGACAGTTGGGCTACACCTTC
v_call: TRBV12-3/TRBV12-4
clone_size: few
j_call: TRBJ1-2
d_call: NA

cdr3_aa: CASSQVSGSIYNEQFF
cdr3_nt: TGCGCCAGCAGCCAAGTGAGTGGTAGCATCTACAATGAGCAGTTCTTC
v_call: TRBV4-1
clone_size: few
j_call: TRBJ2-1
d_call: NA

cdr3_aa: CATWGQGHEQFF
cdr3_nt: TGTGCCACGTGGGGACAGGGGCATGAGCAGTTCTTC
v_call: TRBV25-1
clone_size: few
j_call: TRBJ2-1
d_call: TRBD1

cdr3_aa: CASSPRQGRENIQYF
cdr3_nt: TGTGCCAGTAGTCCCCGACAGGGAAGGGAAAACATTCAGTACTTC
v_call: TRBV19
clone_size: NA
j_call: TRBJ2-4
d_call: TRBD1

cdr3_aa: CASEDRTNEKLFF
cdr3_nt: TGTGCCAGCGAGGACCGGACAAATGAAAAACTGTTTTTT
v_call: TRBV6-6
clone_size: few
j_call: TRBJ1-4
d_call: NA

cdr3_aa: CASSWEAGESYEQYF
cdr3_nt: TGTGCCAGTAGTTGGGAAGCGGGAGAGAGCTACGAGCAGTACTTC
v_call: TRBV19
clone_size: NA
j_call: TRBJ2-7
d_call: TRBD2

cdr3_aa: CASSLVAGGNNGQFF
cdr3_nt: TGTGCCAGCAGCCTGGTAGCGGGGGGAAACAATGGGCAGTTCTTC
v_call: TRBV4-2
clone_size: NA
j_call: TRBJ2-1
d_call: TRBD2

cdr3_aa: CASSFGGMADTQYF
cdr3_nt: TGTGCCAGCAGTTTTGGCGGGATGGCAGATACGCAGTATTTT
v_call: TRBV12-3/TRBV12-4
clone_size: few
j_call: TRBJ2-3
d_call: NA

cdr3_aa: CASSLAGAPHEQFF
cdr3_nt: TGTGCCAGCAGCTTAGCGGGGGCCCCACATGAGCAGTTCTTC
v_call: TRBV7-9
clone_size: few
j_call: TRBJ2-1
d_call: NA

cdr3_aa: CSARGASVPYEQYF
cdr3_nt: TGCAGTGCTAGAGGGGCTAGCGTTCCCTACGAGCAGTACTTC
v_call: TRBV20-1
clone_size: few
j_call: TRBJ2-7
d_call: NA

cdr3_aa: CSPLGKLPYEQYF
cdr3_nt: TGCAGTCCGCTAGGAAAGCTCCCCTACGAGCAGTACTTC
v_call: TRBV20-1
clone_size: few
j_call: TRBJ2-7
d_call: NA

cdr3_aa: CASSEGGEYNEQFF
cdr3_nt: TGTGCCAGCAGTGAGGGGGGGGAGTACAATGAGCAGTTCTTC
v_call: TRBV6-1
clone_size: NA
j_call: TRBJ2-1
d_call: TRBD2

cdr3_aa: CSARTSGRADTRYF
cdr3_nt: TGCAGTGCCAGGACTAGCGGGAGAGCAGATACGCGGTATTTT
v_call: TRBV20-1
clone_size: NA
j_call: TRBJ2-3
d_call: TRBD2

cdr3_aa: CASSYTVRAPEAFF
cdr3_nt: TGTGCCAGCTCTTATACGGTCCGGGCCCCAGAGGCTTTCTTT
v_call: TRBV18
clone_size: few
j_call: TRBJ1-1
d_call: NA

cdr3_aa: CAWRSRGKYEQYF
cdr3_nt: TGTGCCTGGAGGAGCAGGGGAAAATACGAGCAGTACTTC
v_call: TRBV30
clone_size: few
j_call: TRBJ2-7
d_call: NA

cdr3_aa: CATSDPGGDYQLTVTQYF
cdr3_nt: TGTGCCACCAGTGATCCGGGAGGGGACTACCAGTTAACCGTTACGCAGTATTTT
v_call: TRBV24-1
clone_size: NA
j_call: TRBJ2-3
d_call: TRBD2

cdr3_aa: CATSRSGGTDTQYF
cdr3_nt: TGTGCCACCAGCCGAAGCGGGGGCACAGATACGCAGTATTTT
v_call: TRBV12-3/TRBV12-4
clone_size: many
j_call: TRBJ2-3
d_call: TRBD2

cdr3_aa: CATSRGTYGYTF
cdr3_nt: TGTGCCACCAGCAGAGGAACGTATGGCTACACCTTC
v_call: TRBV15
clone_size: NA
j_call: TRBJ1-2
d_call: NA

cdr3_aa: CSPSPRVAGFSEQFF
cdr3_nt: TGCAGTCCAAGCCCGCGGGTAGCGGGGTTTAGTGAGCAGTTCTTC
v_call: TRBV20-1
clone_size: few
j_call: TRBJ2-1
d_call: TRBD2

cdr3_aa: CSAYPLDTQYF
cdr3_nt: TGCAGCGCCTACCCGTTGGATACGCAGTATTTT
v_call: TRBV20-1
clone_size: NA
j_call: TRBJ2-3
d_call: NA

cdr3_aa: CASSSYTGGGRFEQYF
cdr3_nt: TGTGCCAGCAGTTCCTATACAGGGGGCGGGCGGTTCGAGCAGTACTTC
v_call: TRBV27
clone_size: few
j_call: TRBJ2-7
d_call: TRBD1

cdr3_aa: CASSSLRQGRPGTEKLFF
cdr3_nt: TGTGCCAGCAGCTCCCTAAGACAGGGTCGACCGGGGACCGAAAAACTGTTTTTT
v_call: TRBV7-9
clone_size: once
j_call: TRBJ1-4
d_call: TRBD1

cdr3_aa: CASRRPGKNIQYF
cdr3_nt: TGTGCCAGCCGGAGACCGGGCAAAAACATTCAGTACTTC
v_call: TRBV27
clone_size: NA
j_call: TRBJ2-4
d_call: NA

cdr3_aa: CASSSTGGADYGYTF
cdr3_nt: TGTGCCAGCAGTAGTACAGGGGGCGCAGACTATGGCTACACCTTC
v_call: TRBV6-1
clone_size: few
j_call: TRBJ1-2
d_call: TRBD1

cdr3_aa: CASSPWTGNQPQHF
cdr3_nt: TGTGCCAGCAGTCCATGGACAGGGAATCAGCCCCAGCATTTT
v_call: TRBV6-6
clone_size: NA
j_call: TRBJ1-5
d_call: TRBD1

cdr3_aa: CAISSGRDQPQHF
cdr3_nt: TGTGCCATCAGTAGTGGCAGAGATCAGCCCCAGCATTTT
v_call: TRBV10-3
clone_size: many
j_call: TRBJ1-5
d_call: NA

cdr3_aa: CASSWGVAGGDEQYF
cdr3_nt: TGCGCCAGCAGCTGGGGCGTAGCGGGAGGGGACGAGCAGTACTTC
v_call: TRBV5-1
clone_size: NA
j_call: TRBJ2-7
d_call: TRBD2

cdr3_aa: CASSQVSRGPSYEQYF
cdr3_nt: TGTGCCAGCAGCCAAGTGAGTCGGGGACCCTCCTACGAGCAGTACTTC
v_call: TRBV4-2
clone_size: NA
j_call: TRBJ2-7
d_call: NA

cdr3_aa: CASIMGGDGYGYTF
cdr3_nt: TGTGCCAGCATCATGGGGGGGGACGGCTATGGCTACACCTTC
v_call: TRBV28
clone_size: NA
j_call: TRBJ1-2
d_call: NA

cdr3_aa: CASSADPGRQNSPLHF
cdr3_nt: TGCGCCAGCAGCGCGGACCCGGGACGGCAGAATTCACCCCTCCACTTT
v_call: TRBV5-1
clone_size: NA
j_call: TRBJ1-6
d_call: NA

cdr3_aa: CSAATSGRGEQYF
cdr3_nt: TGCAGTGCCGCGACTAGCGGGAGGGGCGAGCAGTACTTC
v_call: TRBV20-1
clone_size: NA
j_call: TRBJ2-7
d_call: TRBD2

cdr3_aa: CASSLDGPAVYEQYF
cdr3_nt: TGTGCCAGCAGCTTAGACGGGCCGGCAGTCTACGAGCAGTACTTC
v_call: TRBV11-2
clone_size: NA
j_call: TRBJ2-7
d_call: NA

cdr3_aa: CASSEWRGNYGYTF
cdr3_nt: TGTGCCAGCAGTGAATGGAGAGGGAACTATGGCTACACCTTC
v_call: TRBV25-1
clone_size: few
j_call: TRBJ1-2
d_call: NA

cdr3_aa: CASSIDRNTGELFF
cdr3_nt: TGTGCCAGCTCGATCGACAGGAACACCGGGGAGCTGTTTTTT
v_call: TRBV18
clone_size: NA
j_call: TRBJ2-2
d_call: NA

cdr3_aa: CASSLLILRKQLGHQPQHF
cdr3_nt: TGTGCCAGCAGTTTATTGATTTTAAGGAAACAGCTAGGCCATCAGCCCCAGCATTTT
v_call: TRBV28
clone_size: few
j_call: TRBJ1-5
d_call: NA

cdr3_aa: CASSLWRAYEQYF
cdr3_nt: TGTGCCAGCAGCTTGTGGAGGGCCTACGAGCAGTACTTC
v_call: TRBV5-6
clone_size: few
j_call: TRBJ2-7
d_call: NA

cdr3_aa: CASIGVLAGGYEQYF
cdr3_nt: TGTGCCAGCATAGGGGTACTAGCGGGAGGTTACGAGCAGTACTTC
v_call: TRBV6-1
clone_size: few
j_call: TRBJ2-7
d_call: TRBD2

cdr3_aa: CAISDDRGPNQPQHF
cdr3_nt: TGTGCCATCAGTGATGACAGGGGACCGAATCAGCCCCAGCATTTT
v_call: TRBV10-3
clone_size: NA
j_call: TRBJ1-5
d_call: TRBD1

cdr3_aa: CASSLGTSGSNYNEQFF
cdr3_nt: TGTGCCAGCAGTTTAGGGACTAGCGGGAGCAACTACAATGAGCAGTTCTTC
v_call: TRBV28
clone_size: NA
j_call: TRBJ2-1
d_call: TRBD2

cdr3_aa: CASTSVRGGRAFF
cdr3_nt: TGTGCCAGCACCTCGGTCCGGGGAGGTAGAGCTTTCTTT
v_call: TRBV7-9
clone_size: NA
j_call: TRBJ1-1
d_call: NA

cdr3_aa: CASSDRRGTEAFF
cdr3_nt: TGTGCCAGCAGTGACAGGCGAGGGACTGAAGCTTTCTTT
v_call: TRBV6-1
clone_size: few
j_call: TRBJ1-1
d_call: NA

cdr3_aa: CATSRGGWTSGTDTQYF
cdr3_nt: TGTGCCACCAGCAGGGGCGGTTGGACTAGCGGAACAGATACGCAGTATTTT
v_call: TRBV15
clone_size: NA
j_call: TRBJ2-3
d_call: TRBD2

cdr3_aa: CASSPGQSNTEAFF
cdr3_nt: TGTGCCAGCTCACCGGGACAGTCCAACACTGAAGCTTTCTTT
v_call: TRBV18
clone_size: NA
j_call: TRBJ1-1
d_call: TRBD1

cdr3_aa: CSARGAEAGKNIQYF
cdr3_nt: TGCAGTGCTAGAGGGGCAGAAGCGGGGAAAAACATTCAGTACTTC
v_call: TRBV20-1
clone_size: few
j_call: TRBJ2-4
d_call: TRBD2